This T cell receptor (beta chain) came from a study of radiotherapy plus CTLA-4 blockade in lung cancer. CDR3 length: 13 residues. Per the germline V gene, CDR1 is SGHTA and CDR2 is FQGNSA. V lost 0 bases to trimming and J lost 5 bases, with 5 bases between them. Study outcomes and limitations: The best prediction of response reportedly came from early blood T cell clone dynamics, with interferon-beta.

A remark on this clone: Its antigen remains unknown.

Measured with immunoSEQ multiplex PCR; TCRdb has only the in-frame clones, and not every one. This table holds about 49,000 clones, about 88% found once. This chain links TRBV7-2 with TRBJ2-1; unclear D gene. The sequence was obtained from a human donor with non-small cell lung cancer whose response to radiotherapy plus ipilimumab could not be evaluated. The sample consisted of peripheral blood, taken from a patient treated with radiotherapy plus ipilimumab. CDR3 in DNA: TGTGCCAGCAGCTTAGCCACACACAATGAGCAGTTCTTC. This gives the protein CASSLATHNEQFF.